These T cell receptor beta chains were read from a single sample in a study of blood T cell repertoires in COVID-19. Libraries were prepared by immunoSEQ multiplex PCR; TCRdb keeps only in-frame clonotypes and omits some of them. The table lists roughly 200,000 clones, around 88% of them singletons. Sequencing used PBMCs or T cells enriched from blood (not recorded which). These receptors were obtained from a man aged 35-49 years with acute COVID-19. Each CDR3 is given with its conserved first and last residue. The order of the fields is clone size, D gene, V gene, J gene, CDR3 DNA, CDR3 protein. The D gene is left open where the match is weak. Clone size appears in some rows only: once, few, many, or a class for an expanded clone.

clone size: .; D gene: .; V gene: TRBV3-1/TRBV3-2; J gene: TRBJ1-1; CDR3 DNA: TGTGCCAGCAGCCCATTAGGACAAACTAACACTGAAGCTTTCTTT; CDR3 protein: CASSPLGQTNTEAFF
clone size: .; D gene: .; V gene: TRBV7-2; J gene: TRBJ1-6; CDR3 DNA: TGTGCCAGCAGCCCCCAGGCTCTCGGGGGGAGTTCACCCCTCCACTTT; CDR3 protein: CASSPQALGGSSPLHF
clone size: once; D gene: .; V gene: TRBV5-1; J gene: TRBJ2-1; CDR3 DNA: TGCGCCAGCAGCTTGGTGGGGAGGTCCTACAATGAGCAGTTCTTC; CDR3 protein: CASSLVGRSYNEQFF
clone size: .; D gene: TRBD2; V gene: TRBV2; J gene: TRBJ2-1; CDR3 DNA: TGTGCCAGCACCATCCGCCCAGCGGGAGGGCCAAATGAGCAGTTCTTC; CDR3 protein: CASTIRPAGGPNEQFF
clone size: .; D gene: TRBD2; V gene: TRBV7-9; J gene: TRBJ2-1; CDR3 DNA: TGTGCCAGCAGCTTACCTCTAGCGGGATTCTACAATGAGCAGTTCTTC; CDR3 protein: CASSLPLAGFYNEQFF
clone size: .; D gene: TRBD2; V gene: TRBV25-1; J gene: TRBJ2-1; CDR3 DNA: TGTGCCAGCAGTTTCGGACTAGCGGGATGGAATGAGCAGTTCTTC; CDR3 protein: CASSFGLAGWNEQFF
clone size: .; D gene: .; V gene: TRBV7-6; J gene: TRBJ1-1; CDR3 DNA: TGTGCCAGCAGCTCCCTGGGGGGGGACACTGAAGCTTTCTTT; CDR3 protein: CASSSLGGDTEAFF
clone size: .; D gene: .; V gene: TRBV20-1; J gene: TRBJ2-3; CDR3 DNA: TGCAGTGCTAGTTCGGGAGTGCCCTACACAGATACGCAGTATTTT; CDR3 protein: CSASSGVPYTDTQYF
clone size: .; D gene: TRBD1; V gene: TRBV7-6; J gene: TRBJ2-1; CDR3 DNA: TGTGCCAGCAGCACGACCCGACAGGGTAAGGAGTTCTTC; CDR3 protein: CASSTTRQGKEFF
clone size: .; D gene: .; V gene: TRBV4-1; J gene: TRBJ1-5; CDR3 DNA: TGCGCCAGCAGCCAAGATGGGCAGGGGAATCAGCCCCAGCATTTT; CDR3 protein: CASSQDGQGNQPQHF
clone size: .; D gene: .; V gene: TRBV7-2; J gene: TRBJ2-3; CDR3 DNA: TGTGCCAGCAGCTTCACGGGTGGTTCAGATACGCAGTATTTT; CDR3 protein: CASSFTGGSDTQYF
clone size: .; D gene: TRBD1; V gene: TRBV30; J gene: TRBJ1-4; CDR3 DNA: TGTGCCTGGAGTGCATGGACAGGGGACTATGAAAAACTGTTTTTT; CDR3 protein: CAWSAWTGDYEKLFF
clone size: .; D gene: .; V gene: TRBV7-3; J gene: TRBJ2-2; CDR3 DNA: TGTGCCAGCAGCTTAATGGGTTCAGATGCAGGCGGGGAGCTGTTTTTT; CDR3 protein: CASSLMGSDAGGELFF
clone size: .; D gene: .; V gene: TRBV19; J gene: TRBJ2-5; CDR3 DNA: TGTGCCAGTAGTTCGGGAGAGACCCAGTACTTC; CDR3 protein: CASSSGETQYF
clone size: few; D gene: .; V gene: TRBV11-3; J gene: TRBJ1-1; CDR3 DNA: TGTGCCAGCAGCTTATATCGTGACACTGAAGCTTTCTTT; CDR3 protein: CASSLYRDTEAFF
clone size: .; D gene: .; V gene: TRBV10-3; J gene: TRBJ1-2; CDR3 DNA: TGTGCCATCAGCGACGGGGGGGATGGCTACACCTTC; CDR3 protein: CAISDGGDGYTF
clone size: .; D gene: .; V gene: TRBV4-1; J gene: TRBJ1-1; CDR3 DNA: TGCGCCAGCAGCCCCACACAGGGTCTCTCCACTGAAGCTTTCTTT; CDR3 protein: CASSPTQGLSTEAFF
clone size: .; D gene: .; V gene: TRBV7-3; J gene: TRBJ2-2; CDR3 DNA: TGTGCCAGCAGCTTATCCTCGAACACCGGGGAGCTGTTTTTT; CDR3 protein: CASSLSSNTGELFF
clone size: .; D gene: TRBD1; V gene: TRBV18; J gene: TRBJ2-7; CDR3 DNA: TGTGCCAGCTCGCCACCGGACAGGAGCTACGAGCAGTACTTC; CDR3 protein: CASSPPDRSYEQYF
clone size: .; D gene: .; V gene: TRBV29-1; J gene: TRBJ2-7; CDR3 DNA: TGCAGCGGGCCCGGGACAATCTCCTACGAGCAGTACTTC; CDR3 protein: CSGPGTISYEQYF
clone size: .; D gene: .; V gene: TRBV30; J gene: TRBJ1-2; CDR3 DNA: TGTGCCTGGAGTCTCCCAGAAACGGGTAACTATGGCTACACCTTC; CDR3 protein: CAWSLPETGNYGYTF
clone size: .; D gene: TRBD2; V gene: TRBV2; J gene: TRBJ2-1; CDR3 DNA: TGTGCCAGCAAGTCGTTACCAGGACTAGCGGGAGTGGAGCAGTTCTTC; CDR3 protein: CASKSLPGLAGVEQFF
clone size: .; D gene: TRBD2; V gene: TRBV19; J gene: TRBJ2-7; CDR3 DNA: TGTGCCAGTAGTAATTTCCGCGGACTAGCGGGAGAAAGCGCCTACGAGCAGTACTTC; CDR3 protein: CASSNFRGLAGESAYEQYF
clone size: once; D gene: TRBD1; V gene: TRBV13; J gene: TRBJ1-3; CDR3 DNA: TGTGCCAGCAGCTCCCTTCCGGGACAGGGGAGTGGAAACACCATATATTTT; CDR3 protein: CASSSLPGQGSGNTIYF
clone size: .; D gene: TRBD1; V gene: TRBV19; J gene: TRBJ1-5; CDR3 DNA: TGTGCCAGTAACAGGGACAGCTATCAGCCCCAGCATTTT; CDR3 protein: CASNRDSYQPQHF
clone size: .; D gene: TRBD1; V gene: TRBV30; J gene: TRBJ1-5; CDR3 DNA: TGTGCCTGGAGCCCGACAGGGATTCAGCCCCAGCATTTT; CDR3 protein: CAWSPTGIQPQHF
clone size: .; D gene: TRBD1; V gene: TRBV29-1; J gene: TRBJ1-1; CDR3 DNA: TGCAGCGTTCGGACAGGGCGCACTGAAGCTTTCTTT; CDR3 protein: CSVRTGRTEAFF
clone size: .; D gene: TRBD1; V gene: TRBV10-3; J gene: TRBJ1-3; CDR3 DNA: TGTGCCACCGCGGACAGGGTTTTCCCTGGAAACACCATATATTTT; CDR3 protein: CATADRVFPGNTIYF
clone size: .; D gene: TRBD1; V gene: TRBV9; J gene: TRBJ1-6; CDR3 DNA: TGTGCCAGCAGCGTAGAAGGGACAGGGAGTTCACCCCTCCACTTT; CDR3 protein: CASSVEGTGSSPLHF
clone size: few; D gene: .; V gene: TRBV7-2; J gene: TRBJ2-3; CDR3 DNA: TGTGCCAGCAGCTTAATCGGGGCTAGCGGCACAGATACGCAGTATTTT; CDR3 protein: CASSLIGASGTDTQYF
clone size: .; D gene: .; V gene: TRBV6-2/TRBV6-3; J gene: TRBJ1-5; CDR3 DNA: TGTGCCAGCAGTTACTCGATAGTCAGGGGAGGGGACAATCAGCCCCAGCATTTT; CDR3 protein: CASSYSIVRGGDNQPQHF
clone size: .; D gene: .; V gene: TRBV18; J gene: TRBJ2-7; CDR3 DNA: TGTGCCAGCTCACCACAGGCAGGGCGCGAGCAGTACTTC; CDR3 protein: CASSPQAGREQYF
clone size: .; D gene: .; V gene: TRBV3-1/TRBV3-2; J gene: TRBJ2-2; CDR3 DNA: TGTGCCAGCAGCCATGGGTCGGGGACAATCCACGGGGAGCTGTTTTTT; CDR3 protein: CASSHGSGTIHGELFF
clone size: .; D gene: .; V gene: TRBV11-2; J gene: TRBJ2-3; CDR3 DNA: TGTGCCAGCAGATTGGGGCAAAAACAGGATACGCAGTATTTT; CDR3 protein: CASRLGQKQDTQYF
clone size: .; D gene: .; V gene: TRBV20-1; J gene: TRBJ1-1; CDR3 DNA: TGCAGTGCTAGAGAACAGATAGCTTTCTTT; CDR3 protein: CSAREQIAFF
clone size: many; D gene: .; V gene: TRBV7-9; J gene: TRBJ2-1; CDR3 DNA: TGTGCCAGCAGCCCCCGAGGAAGCTCCTACAATGAGCAGTTCTTC; CDR3 protein: CASSPRGSSYNEQFF
clone size: many; D gene: TRBD1; V gene: TRBV5-5; J gene: TRBJ1-5; CDR3 DNA: TGTGCCAGCAGTAATGGGGACAGGGAGCGTTTT; CDR3 protein: CASSNGDRERF
clone size: .; D gene: TRBD2; V gene: TRBV7-9; J gene: TRBJ2-3; CDR3 DNA: TGTGCCAGCAGCCCAATTTTAGGACTAGCGGGAGGGCCGGATACGCAGTATTTT; CDR3 protein: CASSPILGLAGGPDTQYF
clone size: .; D gene: TRBD2; V gene: TRBV9; J gene: TRBJ2-1; CDR3 DNA: TGTGCCAGCAGCGGAGGGACTAGCTTTTACAATGAGCAGTTCTTC; CDR3 protein: CASSGGTSFYNEQFF
clone size: few; D gene: .; V gene: TRBV28; J gene: TRBJ1-5; CDR3 DNA: TGTGCCAGCAGTTTGGGGGGTAGCAATCAGCCCCAGCATTTT; CDR3 protein: CASSLGGSNQPQHF
clone size: .; D gene: .; V gene: TRBV3-1/TRBV3-2; J gene: TRBJ1-5; CDR3 DNA: TGTGCCAGCAGCCAGTCTGATCAGCCCCAGCATTTT; CDR3 protein: CASSQSDQPQHF
clone size: .; D gene: TRBD1; V gene: TRBV5-4; J gene: TRBJ2-7; CDR3 DNA: TGTGCCAGCAGCCCCGGGACAGACTCCTACGAGCAGTACTTC; CDR3 protein: CASSPGTDSYEQYF
clone size: .; D gene: .; V gene: TRBV7-9; J gene: TRBJ2-7; CDR3 DNA: TGTGCCAGCAGCTCGGGACTTCGGAACGAGCAGTACTTC; CDR3 protein: CASSSGLRNEQYF
clone size: .; D gene: TRBD2; V gene: TRBV18; J gene: TRBJ2-5; CDR3 DNA: TGTGCCAGCTCACCGAGTCTAGCGGGAGCCGGAGAGACCCAGTACTTC; CDR3 protein: CASSPSLAGAGETQYF
clone size: .; D gene: TRBD1; V gene: TRBV19; J gene: TRBJ1-5; CDR3 DNA: TGTGCCAGTAGTATCAGGGGGACTCAGCCCCAGCATTTT; CDR3 protein: CASSIRGTQPQHF
clone size: .; D gene: TRBD1; V gene: TRBV28; J gene: TRBJ1-1; CDR3 DNA: TGTGCCAGCACAACAGGGGGCACTGAAGCTTTCTTT; CDR3 protein: CASTTGGTEAFF
clone size: once; D gene: .; V gene: TRBV7-6; J gene: TRBJ2-1; CDR3 DNA: TGTGCCAGCAGCCTAAGTGTTCTAGCTGGGGTTGAGCAGTTCTTC; CDR3 protein: CASSLSVLAGVEQFF
clone size: .; D gene: TRBD1; V gene: TRBV28; J gene: TRBJ2-1; CDR3 DNA: TGTGCCAGCACCCACCCCCCGGGACAGGGTAAGATTGAGCAGTTCTTC; CDR3 protein: CASTHPPGQGKIEQFF
clone size: few; D gene: .; V gene: TRBV30; J gene: TRBJ2-7; CDR3 DNA: TGTGCCTGGGGAGGGAGCGGGGAGCAGTACTTC; CDR3 protein: CAWGGSGEQYF
clone size: .; D gene: TRBD2; V gene: TRBV20-1; J gene: TRBJ2-3; CDR3 DNA: TGCAGTGCTAGTTTTCCGCGGGAGGGCACAGATACGCAGTATTTT; CDR3 protein: CSASFPREGTDTQYF
clone size: .; D gene: TRBD1; V gene: TRBV28; J gene: TRBJ2-5; CDR3 DNA: TGTGCCAGCAGTTTCCGGGACAGTGAGACCCAGTACTTC; CDR3 protein: CASSFRDSETQYF
clone size: .; D gene: .; V gene: TRBV7-9; J gene: TRBJ1-1; CDR3 DNA: TGTGCCGCGTCGCCGGGGGGCGACACTGAAGCTTTCTTT; CDR3 protein: CAASPGGDTEAFF
clone size: .; D gene: .; V gene: TRBV7-8; J gene: TRBJ2-1; CDR3 DNA: TGTGCCAGCAGCCCCACCCCCAGGGTGAATGAGCAGTTCTTC; CDR3 protein: CASSPTPRVNEQFF
clone size: .; D gene: TRBD2; V gene: TRBV7-3; J gene: TRBJ2-1; CDR3 DNA: TGTGCCAGCAGCCCGTTCCAGCGGGAGGGCCCCAATGAGCAGTTCTTC; CDR3 protein: CASSPFQREGPNEQFF
clone size: .; D gene: TRBD1; V gene: TRBV9; J gene: TRBJ1-6; CDR3 DNA: TGTGCCAGCAGCGCCGGGACAGGGAACTCACCCCTCCACTTT; CDR3 protein: CASSAGTGNSPLHF